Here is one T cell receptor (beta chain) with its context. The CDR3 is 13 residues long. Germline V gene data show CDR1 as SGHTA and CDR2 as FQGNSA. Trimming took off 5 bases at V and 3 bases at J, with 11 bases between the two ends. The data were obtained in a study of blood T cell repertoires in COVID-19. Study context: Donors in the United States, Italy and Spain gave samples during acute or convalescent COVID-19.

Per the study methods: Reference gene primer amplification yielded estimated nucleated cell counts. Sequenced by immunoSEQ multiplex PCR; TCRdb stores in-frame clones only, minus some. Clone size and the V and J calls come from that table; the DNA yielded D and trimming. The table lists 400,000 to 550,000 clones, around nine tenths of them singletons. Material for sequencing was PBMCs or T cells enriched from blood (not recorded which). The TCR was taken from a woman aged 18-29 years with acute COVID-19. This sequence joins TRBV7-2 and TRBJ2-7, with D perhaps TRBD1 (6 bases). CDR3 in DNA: TGTGCCAGCAGCAGGGACACCCTCTACGAGCAGTACTTC. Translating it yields CASSRDTLYEQYF.